Listed below are T cell receptor beta chains from one sample, sequenced in a study of siplizumab effects on memory and regulatory T cells. Repertoires were generated with immunoSEQ multiplex PCR, while TCRdb's copy carries only in-frame clones and drops some. The sample consists of 94,000 or so clones, 96% of them appearing once. The specimen was naive CD4+ T cells sorted from blood. The receptors stem from a human donor in good health. The CDR3 runs from the conserved cysteine through the conserved F or W. D genes are given only for firm matches. Part of the rows lack a size; the others show once, few, many or a class for expanded clones.

D gene: TRBD2
J gene: TRBJ2-1
clone size: NA
V gene: TRBV7-2
CDR3 DNA: TGTGCCAGCAGCGTCCACGGGGGGTCCTACAATGAGCAGTTCTTC
CDR3 protein: CASSVHGGSYNEQFF

D gene: NA
J gene: TRBJ2-1
clone size: once
V gene: TRBV4-3
CDR3 DNA: TGCGCCAGCAGCCAAGTCGGGGCGGGGGCTTCCTACAATGAGCAGTTCTTC
CDR3 protein: CASSQVGAGASYNEQFF

D gene: NA
J gene: TRBJ2-1
clone size: NA
V gene: TRBV2
CDR3 DNA: TGTGCCAGCAATGGGGGAGCGAACAATGAGCAGTTCTTC
CDR3 protein: CASNGGANNEQFF

D gene: TRBD2
J gene: TRBJ2-7
clone size: NA
V gene: TRBV9
CDR3 DNA: TGTGCCAGCAGCGTAGCCCCCCGCGGGGTGTCGGGGGGGCACGAGCAGTACTTC
CDR3 protein: CASSVAPRGVSGGHEQYF

D gene: TRBD1
J gene: TRBJ1-2
clone size: NA
V gene: TRBV7-2
CDR3 DNA: TGTGCCAGCAGCTTAGAGACAGGGGGAATCTATGGCTACACCTTC
CDR3 protein: CASSLETGGIYGYTF

D gene: NA
J gene: TRBJ2-4
clone size: NA
V gene: TRBV5-1
CDR3 DNA: TGCGCCAGCAGCGGGTCCGGACAGACGAAAAACATTCAGTACTTC
CDR3 protein: CASSGSGQTKNIQYF

D gene: NA
J gene: TRBJ1-1
clone size: NA
V gene: TRBV19
CDR3 DNA: TGTGCCAGTAGTATAAAGGGGGTGAGCACTGAAGCTTTCTTT
CDR3 protein: CASSIKGVSTEAFF

D gene: NA
J gene: TRBJ1-2
clone size: NA
V gene: TRBV28
CDR3 DNA: TGTGCCAGCAGTTTAACGGGGTCTGAAGGTCTCTATGGCTACACCTTC
CDR3 protein: CASSLTGSEGLYGYTF

D gene: TRBD1
J gene: TRBJ1-3
clone size: NA
V gene: TRBV7-6
CDR3 DNA: TGTGCCAGCAGCTTAGGATTCCGGGACAGGGGTACGGCGGCTGGAAACACCATATATTTT
CDR3 protein: CASSLGFRDRGTAAGNTIYF

D gene: NA
J gene: TRBJ2-1
clone size: NA
V gene: TRBV28
CDR3 DNA: TGTGCCAGCAGTCCCCAGGGCGTTATTAATGAGCAGTTCTTC
CDR3 protein: CASSPQGVINEQFF

D gene: NA
J gene: TRBJ1-1
clone size: NA
V gene: TRBV7-3
CDR3 DNA: TGTGCCAGCAGCCCCTTAGGGGGGGACACTGAAGCTTTCTTT
CDR3 protein: CASSPLGGDTEAFF

D gene: TRBD1
J gene: TRBJ2-7
clone size: NA
V gene: TRBV9
CDR3 DNA: TGTGCCAGCAGCTCCCGGGACAGGGTCAACGAGCAGTACTTC
CDR3 protein: CASSSRDRVNEQYF

D gene: TRBD2
J gene: TRBJ2-5
clone size: NA
V gene: TRBV29-1
CDR3 DNA: TGCAGCGTTTGCCTAGCGGGGGGGCGAGGTGAGACCCAGTACTTC
CDR3 protein: CSVCLAGGRGETQYF

D gene: TRBD1
J gene: TRBJ1-6
clone size: NA
V gene: TRBV4-2
CDR3 DNA: TGTGCCAGCAGCCAAGATCGAGGGGGCGTCAAGGGTTCACCCCTCCACTTT
CDR3 protein: CASSQDRGGVKGSPLHF

D gene: TRBD2
J gene: TRBJ2-3
clone size: NA
V gene: TRBV4-2
CDR3 DNA: TGTGCCAGCAGCCAAGACTTAGCGGGAGCCACAGATACGCAGTATTTT
CDR3 protein: CASSQDLAGATDTQYF

D gene: NA
J gene: TRBJ2-2
clone size: NA
V gene: TRBV18
CDR3 DNA: TGTGCCAGCTCACCGTGGGGTCCGAACACCGGGGAGCTGTTTTTT
CDR3 protein: CASSPWGPNTGELFF

D gene: NA
J gene: TRBJ1-1
clone size: NA
V gene: TRBV19
CDR3 DNA: TGTGCCAGTAGTATTTGGGGCCTTAGGATGAACACTGAAGCTTTCTTT
CDR3 protein: CASSIWGLRMNTEAFF

D gene: TRBD1
J gene: TRBJ2-7
clone size: NA
V gene: TRBV7-2
CDR3 DNA: TGTGCCAGCAGCTTGACAGGGGGCACCGAGCAGTACTTC
CDR3 protein: CASSLTGGTEQYF

D gene: NA
J gene: TRBJ2-7
clone size: NA
V gene: TRBV27
CDR3 DNA: TGTGCCAGCAGCCCCCGACTAGCCTACGAGCAGTACTTC
CDR3 protein: CASSPRLAYEQYF

D gene: NA
J gene: TRBJ1-1
clone size: NA
V gene: TRBV6-5
CDR3 DNA: TGTGCCAGCAGTTACACCTCACAGCAGACTGAAGCTTTCTTT
CDR3 protein: CASSYTSQQTEAFF

D gene: TRBD1
J gene: TRBJ2-2
clone size: NA
V gene: TRBV5-6
CDR3 DNA: TGTGCCAGCAGCTTAGGGGGCCTCACCGGGGAGCTGTTTTTT
CDR3 protein: CASSLGGLTGELFF

D gene: NA
J gene: TRBJ2-3
clone size: NA
V gene: TRBV27
CDR3 DNA: TGTGCCAGCAGTTTCTCGAGATTTTTCGAACGGCAGGGCACAGATACGCAGTATTTT
CDR3 protein: CASSFSRFFERQGTDTQYF

D gene: TRBD1
J gene: TRBJ1-5
clone size: NA
V gene: TRBV15
CDR3 DNA: TGTGCCACCAGCAGAGTCGTTTGGGACAGGGACCAGCCCCAGCATTTT
CDR3 protein: CATSRVVWDRDQPQHF

D gene: TRBD1
J gene: TRBJ2-2
clone size: NA
V gene: TRBV7-3
CDR3 DNA: TGTGCCAGCAGCCCGACAGGACAGGGCGGGGAGCTGTTTTTT
CDR3 protein: CASSPTGQGGELFF

D gene: NA
J gene: TRBJ1-6
clone size: once
V gene: TRBV6-1
CDR3 DNA: TGTGCCAGCACACTAAATTCACCCCTCCACTTT
CDR3 protein: CASTLNSPLHF

D gene: NA
J gene: TRBJ2-3
clone size: NA
V gene: TRBV5-1
CDR3 DNA: TGCGCCAGCACCCTCAATACAGGGAGCACAGATACGCAGTATTTT
CDR3 protein: CASTLNTGSTDTQYF

D gene: TRBD1
J gene: TRBJ1-2
clone size: NA
V gene: TRBV28
CDR3 DNA: TGTGCCAGCAGCCTGGGACAGGGCTATGGCTACACCTTC
CDR3 protein: CASSLGQGYGYTF

D gene: NA
J gene: TRBJ1-1
clone size: once
V gene: TRBV6-6
CDR3 DNA: TGTGCCAGTGGGGGCAACACTGAAGCTTTCTTT
CDR3 protein: CASGGNTEAFF

D gene: NA
J gene: TRBJ1-1
clone size: NA
V gene: TRBV20-1
CDR3 DNA: TGCAGTGCTCTCGACGGGTTTGAAGCTTTCTTT
CDR3 protein: CSALDGFEAFF

D gene: TRBD1
J gene: TRBJ1-6
clone size: once
V gene: TRBV11-1
CDR3 DNA: TGTGCCAGCAGCTTAGCCGACAGGGATAATTCACCCCTCCACTTT
CDR3 protein: CASSLADRDNSPLHF

D gene: NA
J gene: TRBJ2-3
clone size: NA
V gene: TRBV4-2
CDR3 DNA: TGTGCCAGCACGATGAGGGCTAGCACAGATACGCAGTATTTT
CDR3 protein: CASTMRASTDTQYF

D gene: NA
J gene: TRBJ1-1
clone size: NA
V gene: TRBV6-5
CDR3 DNA: TGTGCCAGCAGGACCGTGGCAGCGGGGACGGCTGAAGCTTTCTTT
CDR3 protein: CASRTVAAGTAEAFF

D gene: NA
J gene: TRBJ1-2
clone size: NA
V gene: TRBV4-1
CDR3 DNA: TGCGCCAGCAGCCAAGAAACCTTCCGTGGCTACACCTTC
CDR3 protein: CASSQETFRGYTF

D gene: NA
J gene: TRBJ2-3
clone size: NA
V gene: TRBV20-1
CDR3 DNA: TGCGGGGGCGGGCGCACAGATACGCAGTATTTT
CDR3 protein: CGGGRTDTQYF

D gene: NA
J gene: TRBJ2-3
clone size: NA
V gene: TRBV7-9
CDR3 DNA: TGTGCCAGCAGCTCGGGCTGGGGGAATGGCGTTGATACGCAGTATTTT
CDR3 protein: CASSSGWGNGVDTQYF

D gene: TRBD1
J gene: TRBJ1-1
clone size: NA
V gene: TRBV7-2
CDR3 DNA: TGTGCCAGCAGCCAAGGGACAGCAAACACTGAAGCTTTCTTT
CDR3 protein: CASSQGTANTEAFF

D gene: NA
J gene: TRBJ1-2
clone size: NA
V gene: TRBV7-2
CDR3 DNA: TGTGCCAGCAGCGACGGGAGACGGCGGGTTGGCTACACCTTC
CDR3 protein: CASSDGRRRVGYTF

D gene: TRBD1
J gene: TRBJ1-1
clone size: NA
V gene: TRBV6-5
CDR3 DNA: TGTGCCAGCAGTTACGGCCAGGGGGCTGAAGCTTTCTTT
CDR3 protein: CASSYGQGAEAFF

D gene: NA
J gene: TRBJ2-6
clone size: NA
V gene: TRBV10-3
CDR3 DNA: TGTGCCATCAGTGAAGGAACTCCTATATACCTGACTTTC
CDR3 protein: CAISEGTPIYLTF

D gene: NA
J gene: TRBJ1-2
clone size: few
V gene: TRBV7-2
CDR3 DNA: TGTGCCAGCAGCTTAGGGCTGTATGGCTACACCTTC
CDR3 protein: CASSLGLYGYTF

D gene: NA
J gene: TRBJ1-1
clone size: NA
V gene: TRBV27
CDR3 DNA: TGTGCCAGCAGGGCCCAACTAATGGGGGGGAACACTGAAGCTTTCTTT
CDR3 protein: CASRAQLMGGNTEAFF

D gene: NA
J gene: TRBJ2-5
clone size: NA
V gene: TRBV28
CDR3 DNA: TGTGCCAGCAGTCGTAGGGAGACCCAGTACTTC
CDR3 protein: CASSRRETQYF